The clone carrying this TCR beta chain was picked up a small number of times. Germline V CDR1 and CDR2: ENHRY, SYGVKD. The CDR3 extends over 13 amino acids. V was pared by 6 bases and J by 4 bases, with 9 bases between. The source of the sample is a study of blood T cell repertoires in COVID-19. Study-wide background: Some COVID-19 samples were acute and others convalescent; all came from the United States, Italy and Spain. Nucleic acid was either cDNA or gDNA, and it came from T cells, B-cell-depleted T cells, or PBMCs.

In the source study's methods: Amplification from reference gene primers served as the basis for estimated nucleated cell counts. Assay used: immunoSEQ multiplex PCR; TCRdb lists only in-frame clones, some missing. V and J calls plus clone size are reproduced from that table; the DNA served to infer D and trimming. Of 250,000 or so clones listed, approximately 82% are singletons. The chain employs TRBV10-3 and TRBJ1-4; D possibly corresponds to TRBD1 (6 bases). The receptor was derived from a man aged 25-45 years who had recovered from COVID-19. Sequenced input: peripheral blood. CDR3 protein: CAISGQHNEKLFF. The CDR3 region has the DNA TGTGCCATCAGCGGACAGCATAATGAAAAACTGTTTTTT.